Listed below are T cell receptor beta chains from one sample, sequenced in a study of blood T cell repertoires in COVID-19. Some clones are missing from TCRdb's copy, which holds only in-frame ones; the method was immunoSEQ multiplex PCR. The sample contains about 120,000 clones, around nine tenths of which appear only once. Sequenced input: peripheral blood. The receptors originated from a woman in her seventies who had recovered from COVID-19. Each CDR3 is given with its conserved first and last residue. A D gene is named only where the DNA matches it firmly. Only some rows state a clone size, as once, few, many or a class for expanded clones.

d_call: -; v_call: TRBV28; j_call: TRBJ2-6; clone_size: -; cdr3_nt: TGTGCCAGCACCCCGCCGACAGGTCGACCTGGGGCCAACGTCCTGACTTTC; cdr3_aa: CASTPPTGRPGANVLTF
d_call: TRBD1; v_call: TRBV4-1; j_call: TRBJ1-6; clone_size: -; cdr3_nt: TGCGCCAGCAGCCCGGGACAGTATAATTCACCCCTCCACTTT; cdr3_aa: CASSPGQYNSPLHF
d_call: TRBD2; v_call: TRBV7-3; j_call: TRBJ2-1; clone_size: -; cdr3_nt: TGTGCCAGCAGCCCTAGCGGGGGGGCCTACAATGAGCAGTTCTTC; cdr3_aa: CASSPSGGAYNEQFF
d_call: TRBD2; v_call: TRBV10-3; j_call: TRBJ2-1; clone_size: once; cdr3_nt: TGTGCCATCAGTGGAGGCGGGAGAGGGGATGAGCAGTTCTTC; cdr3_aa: CAISGGGRGDEQFF
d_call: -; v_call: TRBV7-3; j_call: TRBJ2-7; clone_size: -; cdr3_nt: TGTGCCAGCAGCTTAACCTCGGGAAGCTCCTACGAGCAGTACTTC; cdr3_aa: CASSLTSGSSYEQYF
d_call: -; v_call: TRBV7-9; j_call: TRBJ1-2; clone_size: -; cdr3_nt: TGTGCCAGCAGCCCTGGGCCAGAAGCTGGCTACACCTTC; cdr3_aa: CASSPGPEAGYTF
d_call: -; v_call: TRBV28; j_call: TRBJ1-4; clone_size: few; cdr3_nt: TGTGCCAGCAGATGGCGGGGAGATTATAATGAAAAACTGTTTTTT; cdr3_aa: CASRWRGDYNEKLFF
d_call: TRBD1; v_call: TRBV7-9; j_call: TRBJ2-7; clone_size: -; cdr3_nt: TGTGCCAGCAGCTGGGGGGACAGGGGCTACGAGCAGTACTTC; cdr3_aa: CASSWGDRGYEQYF
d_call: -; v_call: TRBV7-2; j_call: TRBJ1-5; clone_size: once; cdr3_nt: TGTGCCAGCAGCCCTAAGGGGGGGCCTGCGCCCCAGCATTTT; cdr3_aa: CASSPKGGPAPQHF
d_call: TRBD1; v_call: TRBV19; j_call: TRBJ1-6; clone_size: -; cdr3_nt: TGTGCCAGTAGTCCACAGGGGCGGGATTCACCCCTCCACTTT; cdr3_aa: CASSPQGRDSPLHF
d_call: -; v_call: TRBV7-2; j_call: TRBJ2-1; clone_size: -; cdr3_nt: TGTGCCAGCAGCGTCGACAGGTACACCTACAATGAGCAGTTCTTC; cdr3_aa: CASSVDRYTYNEQFF